The 2 T cell receptor beta chains in this list originate from one sample, sequenced in a study of T cells in Graves' hyperthyroidism and ophthalmopathy. Amplification of TCR beta CDR3 regions was performed using RNA transcripts as template. A first-round RT-PCR of the TCR CDR3 used the HTBI primer set. Each CDR3 protein gets one entry after TCRdb re-called the multiplex PCR reads with MiXCR. The repertoire holds about 400,000 distinct CDR3 sequences, with around 25% as singletons. Sequencing was performed on blood. Every receptor here comes from a man between 45 and 60 years old with Graves' hyperthyroidism.

This clonotype appeared a few times. The chain is built from TRBV27 and TRBJ2-7, with TRBD1 as a possible D gene (6 bases). Trimming shortened V by 10 bases and J by 4 bases, and 17 bases separated the two germline ends. CDR1 is MNHEY and CDR2 is SMNVEV in the germline V gene (reference sequence). This CDR3 contains 13 residues. The CDR3 loop is CATRGSGEYEQYF. CDR3 nucleotides: TGTGCCACCCGAGGGTCAGGGGAGTACGAGCAGTACTTC.

The V gene is TRBV20-1, the J gene TRBJ2-5, with 8 positions matching TRBD1. Germline V gene sequence: CDR1 DFQATT, CDR2 SNEGSKA (reference sequence). CDR3 length equals 14 residues. Unmatched junction bases numbered 7, after V lost 6 bases and J lost 1 base. The CDR3 sequence is CSAKTGAIQETQYF. CDR3 coding DNA: TGCAGTGCCAAGACAGGGGCGATCCAAGAGACCCAGTACTTC.